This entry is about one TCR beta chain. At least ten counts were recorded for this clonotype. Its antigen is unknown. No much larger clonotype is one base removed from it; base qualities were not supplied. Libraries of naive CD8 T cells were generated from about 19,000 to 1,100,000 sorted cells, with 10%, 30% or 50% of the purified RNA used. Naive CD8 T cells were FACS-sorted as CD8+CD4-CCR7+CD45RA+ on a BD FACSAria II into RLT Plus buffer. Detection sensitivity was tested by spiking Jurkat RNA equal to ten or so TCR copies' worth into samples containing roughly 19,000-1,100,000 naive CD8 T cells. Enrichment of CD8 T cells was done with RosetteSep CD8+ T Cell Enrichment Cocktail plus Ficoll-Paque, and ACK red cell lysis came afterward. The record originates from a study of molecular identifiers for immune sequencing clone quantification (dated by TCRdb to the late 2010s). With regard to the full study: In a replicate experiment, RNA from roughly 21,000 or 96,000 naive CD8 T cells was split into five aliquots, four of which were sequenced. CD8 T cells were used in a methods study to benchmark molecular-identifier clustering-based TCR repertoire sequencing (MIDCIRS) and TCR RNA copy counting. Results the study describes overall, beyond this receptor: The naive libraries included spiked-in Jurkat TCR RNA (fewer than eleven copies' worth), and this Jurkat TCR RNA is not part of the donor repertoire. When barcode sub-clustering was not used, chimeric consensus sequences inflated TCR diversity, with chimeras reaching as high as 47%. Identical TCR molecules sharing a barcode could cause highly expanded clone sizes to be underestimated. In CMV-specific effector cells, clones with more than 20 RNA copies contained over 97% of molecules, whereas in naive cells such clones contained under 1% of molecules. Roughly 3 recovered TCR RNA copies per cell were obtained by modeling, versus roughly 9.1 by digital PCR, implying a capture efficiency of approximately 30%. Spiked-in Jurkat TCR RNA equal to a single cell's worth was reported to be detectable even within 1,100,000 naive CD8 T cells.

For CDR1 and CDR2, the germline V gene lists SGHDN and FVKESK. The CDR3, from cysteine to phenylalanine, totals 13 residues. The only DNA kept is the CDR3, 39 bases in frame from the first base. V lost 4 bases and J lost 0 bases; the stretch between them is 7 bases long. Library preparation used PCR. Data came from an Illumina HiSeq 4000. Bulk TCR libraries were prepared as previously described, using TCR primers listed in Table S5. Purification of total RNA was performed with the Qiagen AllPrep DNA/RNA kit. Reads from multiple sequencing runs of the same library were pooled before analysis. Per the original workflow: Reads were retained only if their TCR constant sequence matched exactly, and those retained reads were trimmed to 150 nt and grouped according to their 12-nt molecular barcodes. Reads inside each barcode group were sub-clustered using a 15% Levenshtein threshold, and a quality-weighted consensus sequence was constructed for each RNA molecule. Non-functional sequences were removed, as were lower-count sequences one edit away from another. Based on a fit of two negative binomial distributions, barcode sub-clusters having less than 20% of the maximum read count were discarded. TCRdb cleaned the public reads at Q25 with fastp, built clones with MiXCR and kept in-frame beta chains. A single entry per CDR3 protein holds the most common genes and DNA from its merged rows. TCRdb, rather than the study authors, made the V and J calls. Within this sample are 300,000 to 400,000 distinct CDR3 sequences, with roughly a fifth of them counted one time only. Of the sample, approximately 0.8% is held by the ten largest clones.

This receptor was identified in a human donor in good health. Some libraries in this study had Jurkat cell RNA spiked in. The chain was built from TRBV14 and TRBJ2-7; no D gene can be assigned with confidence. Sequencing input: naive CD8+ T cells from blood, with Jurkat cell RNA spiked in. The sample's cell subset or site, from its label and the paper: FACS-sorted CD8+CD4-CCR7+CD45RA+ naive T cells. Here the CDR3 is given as CASSRTNSYEQYF. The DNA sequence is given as TGTGCCAGCAGCCGAACTAACTCCTACGAGCAGTACTTC.